Below are 29 T cell receptor beta chains sequenced from a single sample in a study of shared clonotypes between healthy human individuals. Terminally differentiated effector memory CD45RA+ cells were excluded from the naive CD8 cells, which were CD45RO-negative and positively selected for CCR7. TCRdb keeps only in-frame clones here, not all; method: immunoSEQ multiplex PCR. This repertoire shows around 560,000 clones, 85% to 95% found once; its top ten account for over 0.095%. Sequenced sample: naive CD8+ T cells sorted from blood. The receptors come from a woman aged 25 to 45 in good health.

This clone appeared a single time. The chain uses TRBV6-5 and TRBJ1-1, with D possibly TRBD1 on 6 matching bases. CDR1 is MNHEY and CDR2 is SVGAGI in the germline V gene. This CDR3 region has 12 residues. Deletions cut 8 bases from V and 3 bases from J, with 10 bases between. This chain's CDR3 is CASVSGDTEAFF. CDR3 in DNA: TGTGCCAGCGTCTCAGGGGACACTGAAGCTTTCTTT.

The chain employs TRBV13 and TRBJ2-5; either TRBD1 or TRBD2 may fit D (5 bases each). This CDR3 region has 14 residues. Trimming took off 0 bases at V and 5 bases at J, with 10 bases between the two ends. Per the germline V gene, CDR1 is PRHDT and CDR2 is FYEKMQ (reference sequence). In nucleotides, the CDR3 is TGTGCCAGCAGCTTAGGGGCAGGGACCGAGACCCAGTACTTC. It translates to CASSLGAGTETQYF.

The chain recombines TRBV6-1 with TRBJ2-1; 13 bases match TRBD2. The ends lost 7 bases at V and 11 bases at J; junction bases unmatched: 11. This CDR3 spans 15 amino acids. The germline V gene encodes CDR1 MNHNS and CDR2 SASEGT. The CDR3 region is CASTPGLAGSVKQFF. The CDR3 DNA is TGTGCCAGCACCCCGGGACTAGCGGGAAGTGTAAAGCAGTTCTTC.

The chain combines TRBV13 with TRBJ2-1; D possibly uses TRBD1 or TRBD2 (5 bases each). Germline CDR1 is PRHDT and CDR2 is FYEKMQ (reference sequence). CDR3 length equals 14 residues. With 4 bases removed from V and 2 bases from J, the gap between germline ends came to 9 bases. Here the CDR3 DNA reads TGTGCCAGCAGCTCTAGAGGGGCCTACAATGAGCAGTTCTTC. Translating it yields CASSSRGAYNEQFF. Looking up the rest from reference TRBV13 and TRBJ2-1 gives the full variable domain: AAGVIQSPRHLIKEKRETATLKCYPIPRHDTVYWYQQGPGQDPQFLISFYEKMQSDKGSIPDRFSAQQFSDYHSELNMSSLELGDSALYFCASSSRGAYNEQFFGPGTRLTVL.

The chain has TRBV30 and TRBJ2-5; the match to TRBD2 covers 8 bases. The DNA matches TRBJ2-7 better at its end, which makes the J call doubtful. In germline, CDR1 is GTSNPN, CDR2 SVGIG (reference sequence). This CDR3 is 14 amino acids long. This CDR3 reads CAWAGREGLYEQYF. CDR3 nucleotides: TGTGCCTGGGCGGGACGGGAGGGCCTCTACGAGCAGTACTTC.

V usage is TRBV10-2 and J usage is TRBJ2-5; 9 bases map to TRBD2. Germline V CDR1 and CDR2: WSHSY, SAAADI. V was clipped by 3 bases and J by 0 bases; unmatched bases: 8. The CDR3 totals 17 residues. CDR3 DNA sequence: TGCGCCAGCAGTGATCGGACTAGCGCGTACAACCAAGAGACCCAGTACTTC. This translates into CASSDRTSAYNQETQYF.

The chain is built from TRBV27 and TRBJ1-4; tentatively, D is TRBD1 (5 bases). V lost 8 bases and J 6 bases, leaving 25 bases between the germline ends. The CDR3 runs 17 residues. The V gene's germline CDR1 is MNHEY and CDR2 SMNVEV (reference sequence). CDR3 loop: CASSSYKRGRKHEKLFF. The CDR3, as DNA: TGTGCCAGCTCTAGTTATAAAAGGGGCAGGAAACATGAAAAACTGTTTTTT.

In DNA form, the CDR3 reads TGTGCCAGCAGCTTGGTGCTAGCCAGCACAGATACGCAGTATTTT. Amino acids: CASSLVLASTDTQYF. The chain joins TRBV5-6 to TRBJ2-3; a weak D match, TRBD2 (5 bases). Trimming pared 0 bases from V and 0 bases from J, leaving 8 bases between. CDR3 length: 15 amino acids. Germline assignment: CDR1 SGHDT and CDR2 YYEEEE.

The J gene is TRBJ1-5, the V gene TRBV28, with 7 positions matching TRBD1. This CDR3 is 14 amino acids long. V dropped 3 bases and J dropped 5; count of bases not matched to a gene: 4. Germline values: CDR1 MDHEN, CDR2 SYDVKM. CDR3: CASSFLTGYQPQHF. The CDR3 DNA is TGTGCCAGCAGTTTTTTGACAGGGTATCAGCCCCAGCATTTT.

Of note for this clone: The same CDR3 can be traced to other DNA sequences in this sample. The rearrangement joins TRBV9 to TRBJ1-1; the D gene is possibly TRBD1 (5 bases). Trimming shortened V by 0 bases and J by 5 bases, and 8 bases separated the two germline ends. The CDR3 totals 13 residues. CDR1 is SGDLS, CDR2 YYNGEE, per germline. Here the CDR3 DNA reads TGTGCCAGCAGCGTAGGGGGCGCTACTGAAGCTTTCTTT. Translation: CASSVGGATEAFF.

The chain links TRBV28 to TRBJ1-5, with a weak D call TRBD1 (5 bases). The CDR3 totals 13 residues. Trimming removed 8 bases from V and 4 bases from J, with 12 bases in between. The germline gives CDR1 MDHEN, CDR2 SYDVKM. The CDR3 here is CASLTWGNQPQHF. The CDR3 nucleotides are TGTGCCAGCCTAACTTGGGGGAATCAGCCCCAGCATTTT.

This sequence joins TRBV28 and TRBJ2-3, with 11 bases matching TRBD1. CDR1 and CDR2 from the germline V gene are MDHEN and SYDVKM. Trimming took 5 bases from V and 6 from J; bases not matched to a gene: 13. This CDR3 is built from 17 residues. The CDR3 DNA reads TGTGCCAGCAGTCTCCGGGGGACAGGGGGATACTGGGATACGCAGTATTTT. Its protein is CASSLRGTGGYWDTQYF. The variable domain in full, with the rest retrieved from reference TRBV28 and TRBJ2-3, is DVKVTQSSRYLVKRTGEKVFLECVQDMDHENMFWYRQDPGLGLRLIYFSYDVKMKEKGDIPEGYSVSREKKERFSLILESASTNQTSMYLCASSLRGTGGYWDTQYFGPGTRLTVL.

The chain combines TRBV5-4 with TRBJ2-1, with 13 bases aligning to TRBD2. CDR1 is SGHNT and CDR2 is YYREEE in the germline V gene (reference sequence). Trimming at V came to 4 bases and at J to 10 bases, leaving 14 bases not matched to a gene. CDR3 length: 17 amino acids. The DNA of the CDR3 is TGTGCCAGCAGCCCCCCGGGAGGACTAGCGGGAGTTGAGGAGCAGTTCTTC. Translation gives CASSPPGGLAGVEEQFF.

The V call is TRBV10-1, the J call TRBJ2-1; no definite D call. This CDR3 is built from 12 residues. Germline CDR1 reads WNHNN; CDR2 reads SYGVQD (reference sequence). Trimming removed 2 bases from V and 9 bases from J, with 8 bases in between. CDR3 nucleotide sequence: TGCGCCAGCAGTGAGATGGATACTGAGCAGTTCTTC. The encoded protein is CASSEMDTEQFF.

V is TRBV9 and J is TRBJ2-7, with 7 bases lining up with TRBD2. The germline CDR1 and CDR2 sequences are SGDLS and YYNGEE. Trimming cost V 0 bases and J 4 bases; bases outside gene matches: 7. The CDR3 consists of 15 residues. As DNA, the CDR3 is TGTGCCAGCAGCGTAGACGGCGGGAGAACTTACGAGCAGTACTTC. Translation: CASSVDGGRTYEQYF. Based on the CDR3 plus reference TRBV9 and TRBJ2-7, the full variable domain is DSGVTQTPKHLITATGQRVTLRCSPRSGDLSVYWYQQSLDQGLQFLIQYYNGEERAKGNILERFSAQQFPDLHSELNLSSLELGDSALYFCASSVDGGRTYEQYFGPGTRLTVT.

The chain joins TRBV4-1 to TRBJ2-3; 9 bases fit TRBD1. Trimming took 5 bases from V and 0 from J; bases not matched to a gene: 3. The CDR3 covers 15 residues. Germline loops: CDR1 MGHRA, CDR2 YSYEKL. CDR3 DNA: TGCGCCAGCAGCTTTGGACAGGGGAGCACAGATACGCAGTATTTT. Its translation: CASSFGQGSTDTQYF.

The rearrangement links TRBV27 to TRBJ2-7; D uncertain. Germline loops: CDR1 MNHEY, CDR2 SMNVEV (reference sequence). V lost 9 bases and J lost 5, with 14 bases in between. The CDR3 spans 12 residues. CDR3 region: CASQSVRDEQYF. In DNA form, the CDR3 reads TGTGCCAGTCAGTCTGTACGGGACGAGCAGTACTTC.

In its sample, this clone was seen once. Germline and junction disagree at one end, which may indicate a read error. This sequence joins TRBV29-1 and TRBJ2-3; a weak D match, TRBD1 (5 bases). CDR3 length: 11 residues. Germline values: CDR1 SQVTM, CDR2 ANQGSEA. The CDR3 DNA reads TGCAGCATTTGGGCCACAGGTACGCAGTATTTT. Residues: CSIWATGTQYF.

This sequence joins TRBV9 and TRBJ1-1; the D is unclear. V was cut by 0 bases and J by 0 bases, with 12 bases left in between. The germline CDR1 and CDR2 sequences are SGDLS and YYNGEE. CDR3 length equals 16 residues. This CDR3 is CASSVDGQLMNTEAFF. The CDR3 DNA reads TGTGCCAGCAGCGTAGACGGGCAGCTCATGAACACTGAAGCTTTCTTT.

In this sample, this clone turned up a few times. The chain recombines TRBV29-1 with TRBJ2-1, with D possibly matching TRBD2 (6 bases). Germline CDR1 and CDR2: SQVTM and ANQGSEA. This CDR3 region has 13 residues. V was pared by 6 bases and J by 7 bases, with 16 bases between. CDR3 in amino acids: CSVGRGLLNEQFF. The DNA of the CDR3 is TGCAGCGTAGGCCGGGGGTTACTGAATGAGCAGTTCTTC.

This clone was seen more than once but under ten times. V is TRBV27 and J is TRBJ2-6; D is unclear. The CDR3 is 14 amino acids. From germline, CDR1 is MNHEY and CDR2 SMNVEV (reference sequence). V was pared by 4 bases and J by 2 bases, with 6 bases between. The CDR3 here is CASSSRTGANVLTF. In nucleotides, the CDR3 is TGTGCCAGCAGTTCTCGGACTGGGGCCAACGTCCTGACTTTC.

CDR3 nucleotide sequence: TGCGCCAGCAGGGGGCCTCGGCAAGGGGCTAACTATGGCTACACCTTC. As protein: CASRGPRQGANYGYTF. The V gene is TRBV4-1, the J gene TRBJ1-2; tentative D call: TRBD1 (5 bases). CDR1 MGHRA and CDR2 YSYEKL come from the germline V gene. The ends were cut back, 6 bases at V and 0 bases at J, with 17 bases in the middle. The CDR3 spans 16 residues.

The chain employs TRBV7-2 and TRBJ2-7, with TRBD1 identical over 9 bases. Trimming cost V 1 base and J 0 bases; bases outside gene matches: 4. CDR1 is SGHTA, CDR2 FQGNSA, per germline. The CDR3 runs 16 residues. CDR3 amino acids: CASSLEWTGASYEQYF. The CDR3 DNA reads TGTGCCAGCAGCTTAGAATGGACAGGGGCCTCCTACGAGCAGTACTTC.

This CDR3 reads CASSEYRYSNQPQHF. The CDR3 DNA reads TGTGCCAGCAGTGAATATCGATATAGCAATCAGCCCCAGCATTTT. The chain uses TRBV6-1 and TRBJ1-5; D call uncertain. The CDR3 runs to 15 residues. Trimming pared 2 bases from V and 0 bases from J, leaving 8 bases between. Germline CDR1 and CDR2: MNHNS and SASEGT.

The chain has TRBV27 and TRBJ2-7; no firm D call. Germline assignment: CDR1 MNHEY and CDR2 SMNVEV (reference sequence). V lost 6 bases to trimming and J lost 4 bases, with 19 bases between them. The CDR3 runs to 15 residues. The CDR3 DNA reads as TGTGCCAGCAGCCAAGCACCTTACGGCCCTTACGAGCAGTACTTC. Translating gives CASSQAPYGPYEQYF.

This clone was picked up a small number of times. The J gene is TRBJ2-2, the V gene TRBV7-9, with TRBD2 matching 14 bases. Trimming cost V 4 bases and J 1 base; bases outside gene matches: 2. Looked up from germline, CDR1 is SEHNR and CDR2 is FQNEAQ (reference sequence). The CDR3 is 17 amino acids. CDR3 DNA: TGTGCCAGCAGCTCCGGGACTAGCGGGAGGAACACCGGGGAGCTGTTTTTT. Its protein is CASSSGTSGRNTGELFF.

CDR3 nucleotide sequence: TGTGCCAGCAGCTTAGCAGGACAGGGGAGCTCCTACGAGCAGTACTTC. This translates into CASSLAGQGSSYEQYF. The rearrangement links TRBV7-8 to TRBJ2-7, with 9 bases lining up with TRBD1. The V gene end was trimmed by 0 bases and the J gene end by 0 bases; junction bases not matched to a gene: 3. Germline CDR1 reads SGHVS; CDR2 reads FQNEAQ. This CDR3 has 16 amino acids.

The chain employs TRBV27 and TRBJ2-7; 9 bases agree with TRBD1. Looked up from germline, CDR1 is MNHEY and CDR2 is SMNVEV (reference sequence). The trim removed 2 bases at V and 0 bases at J, leaving 5 bases unmatched. The CDR3 loop spans 16 amino acids. CDR3 amino acids: CASSLNYRGLSYEQYF. CDR3 nucleotides: TGTGCCAGCAGTTTAAATTACAGGGGGCTCTCCTACGAGCAGTACTTC.

The gene calls are TRBV4-2 and TRBJ2-2, with 7 bases matching TRBD2. Trimming took 1 base from V and 4 from J; bases not matched to a gene: 3. Germline-derived CDR1 and CDR2 are LGHNA and YNFKEQ. The CDR3 contains 15 residues. For the CDR3, the DNA is TGTGCCAGCAGCCAAGGACTAGCTAGCACCGGGGAGCTGTTTTTT. The encoded protein is CASSQGLASTGELFF.